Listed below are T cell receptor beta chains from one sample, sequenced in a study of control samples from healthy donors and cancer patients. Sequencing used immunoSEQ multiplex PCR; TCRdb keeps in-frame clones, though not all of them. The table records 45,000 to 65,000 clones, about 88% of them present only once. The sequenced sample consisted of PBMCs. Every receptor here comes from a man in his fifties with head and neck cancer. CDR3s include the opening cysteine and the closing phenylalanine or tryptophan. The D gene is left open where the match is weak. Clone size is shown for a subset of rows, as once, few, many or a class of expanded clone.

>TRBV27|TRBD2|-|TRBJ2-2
CASSSRLAGGPTGELFF
TGTGCCAGCAGTTCCCGACTAGCGGGGGGGCCTACCGGGGAGCTGTTTTTT
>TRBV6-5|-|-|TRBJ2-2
CASHARETGELFF
TGTGCCAGCCATGCCCGGGAAACCGGGGAGCTGTTTTTT
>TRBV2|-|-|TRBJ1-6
CASIYQKNSPLHF
TGTGCCAGCATTTATCAGAAAAATTCACCCCTCCACTTT
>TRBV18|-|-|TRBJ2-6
CASSPPYPRRSGANVLTF
TGTGCCAGCTCACCACCGTATCCCCGGCGCTCTGGGGCCAACGTCCTGACTTTC
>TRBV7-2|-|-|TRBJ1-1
CASSRRAGRANTEAFF
TGTGCCAGCAGCAGGCGGGCAGGGCGAGCGAACACTGAAGCTTTCTTT
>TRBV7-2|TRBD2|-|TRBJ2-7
CASSLGSGKSSYEQYF
TGTGCCAGCAGCTTAGGTAGCGGGAAGAGCTCCTACGAGCAGTACTTC
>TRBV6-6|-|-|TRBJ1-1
CASSYSTGGTEAFF
TGTGCCAGCAGTTACTCAACGGGGGGCACTGAAGCTTTCTTT
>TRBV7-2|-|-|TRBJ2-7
CASSLEWSYEQYF
TGTGCCAGCAGCTTAGAATGGTCTTACGAGCAGTACTTC
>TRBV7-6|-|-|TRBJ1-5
CASSPVGNQPQHF
TGTGCCAGCTCGCCTGTTGGCAATCAGCCCCAGCATTTT
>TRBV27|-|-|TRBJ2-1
CASSPRETQYNEQFF
TGTGCCAGCAGTCCCCGGGAGACCCAATACAATGAGCAGTTCTTC
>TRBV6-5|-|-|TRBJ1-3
CASSYSRVEGNTIYF
TGTGCCAGCAGTTACTCGCGGGTTGAGGGAAACACCATATATTTT
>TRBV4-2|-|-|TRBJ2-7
CASSPGGDQYEQYF
TGTGCCAGCAGCCCCGGCGGGGATCAATACGAGCAGTACTTC
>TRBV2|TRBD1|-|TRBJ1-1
CASRGQPFLEAFF
TGTGCCAGCAGGGGACAGCCATTCCTTGAAGCTTTCTTT
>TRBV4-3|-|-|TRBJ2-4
CASSQGSGLGNIQYF
TGCGCCAGCAGCCAAGGGTCGGGGCTGGGAAACATTCAGTACTTC
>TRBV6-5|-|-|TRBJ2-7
CASSYSVAGISYEQYF
TGTGCCAGCAGTTACTCGGTCGCAGGAATCTCCTACGAGCAGTACTTC
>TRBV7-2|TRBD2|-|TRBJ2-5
CASSLASGGGETQYF
TGTGCCAGCAGCTTAGCCAGCGGGGGCGGGGAGACCCAGTACTTC
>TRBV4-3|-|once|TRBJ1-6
CASSQEMGGNSPLHF
TGCGCCAGCAGCCAAGAAATGGGGGGGAATTCACCCCTCCACTTT
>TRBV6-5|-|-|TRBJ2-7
CASSPGTPYEQYF
TGTGCCAGCAGTCCTGGGACACCCTACGAGCAGTACTTC
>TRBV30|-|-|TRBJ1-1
CAWRQGIWGYATEAFF
TGTGCCTGGAGGCAAGGCATTTGGGGTTATGCCACTGAAGCTTTCTTT
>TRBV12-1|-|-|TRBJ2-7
CARRPPGGEGGEQYF
TGTGCCCGCCGCCCCCCGGGGGGGGAGGGGGGGGAGCAGTACTTC
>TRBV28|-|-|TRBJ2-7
CASSLIAGDHEQYF
TGTGCCAGCAGTTTAATTGCCGGGGACCACGAGCAGTACTTC
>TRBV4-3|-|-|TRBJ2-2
CASSPIPRGELFF
TGCGCCAGCAGCCCGATCCCCCGGGGGGAGCTGTTTTTT
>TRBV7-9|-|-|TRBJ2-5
CASRSAQETQYF
TGTGCCAGCCGTTCGGCCCAAGAGACCCAGTACTTC
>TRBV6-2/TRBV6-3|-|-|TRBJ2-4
CASSYSWTLAKNIQYF
TGTGCCAGCAGTTACTCGTGGACACTAGCCAAAAACATTCAGTACTTC
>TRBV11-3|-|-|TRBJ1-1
CASSQMTNTEAFF
TGTGCCAGCAGTCAAATGACGAACACTGAAGCTTTCTTT
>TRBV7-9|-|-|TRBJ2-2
CASGETGRVNTGELFF
TGTGCCAGCGGGGAAACAGGGCGGGTGAACACCGGGGAGCTGTTTTTT
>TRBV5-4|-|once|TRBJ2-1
CASSPDRRNEQFF
TGTGCCAGCAGCCCTGACAGGCGGAATGAGCAGTTCTTC
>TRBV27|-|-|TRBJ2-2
CASSWLLARGRAGELFF
TGTGCCAGCAGTTGGCTACTAGCCCGGGGTAGGGCCGGGGAGCTGTTTTTT
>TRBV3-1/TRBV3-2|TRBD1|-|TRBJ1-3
CASRRGQRSGNTIYF
TGTGCCAGCCGACGGGGACAGCGCTCTGGAAACACCATATATTTT
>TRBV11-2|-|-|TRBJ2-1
CASSSLRQANYNEQFF
TGTGCCAGCAGCTCGTTGAGGCAGGCTAACTACAATGAGCAGTTCTTC
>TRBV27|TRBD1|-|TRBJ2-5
CASSLYPGTGQETQYF
TGTGCCAGCAGTCTCTACCCCGGGACAGGTCAAGAGACCCAGTACTTC
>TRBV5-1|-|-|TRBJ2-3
CASSNGDGDTQYF
TGCGCCAGCAGCAACGGGGATGGGGATACGCAGTATTTT
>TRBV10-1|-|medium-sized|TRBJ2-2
CASSESYETGELFF
TGCGCCAGCAGTGAGTCATATGAAACCGGGGAGCTGTTTTTT
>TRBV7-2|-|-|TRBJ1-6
CASSLDSSYNSPLHF
TGTGCCAGCAGCTTAGACAGCTCCTATAATTCACCCCTCCACTTT
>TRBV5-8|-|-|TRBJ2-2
CASSPRQWTNTGELFF
TGTGCCAGCAGCCCGAGGCAGTGGACGAACACCGGGGAGCTGTTTTTT
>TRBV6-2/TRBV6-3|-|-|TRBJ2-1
CASSQRSDEQFF
TGTGCCAGCAGCCAGAGATCGGATGAGCAGTTCTTC
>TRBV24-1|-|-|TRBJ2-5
CATSDSKVETQYF
TGTGCCACCAGTGATTCTAAGGTAGAGACCCAGTACTTC
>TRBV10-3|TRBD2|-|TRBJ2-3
CAISDPGLAPDTQYF
TGTGCCATCAGTGATCCCGGACTAGCTCCAGATACGCAGTATTTT
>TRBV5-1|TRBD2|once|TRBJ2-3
CASSLMLAGGLSTDTQYF
TGCGCCAGCAGCTTGATGCTAGCGGGAGGACTAAGCACAGATACGCAGTATTTT
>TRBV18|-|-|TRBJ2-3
CASSPSDGPTDTQYF
TGTGCCAGCTCACCTTCTGACGGGCCCACAGATACGCAGTATTTT
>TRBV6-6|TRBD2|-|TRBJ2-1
CASSPLAGGPNEQFF
TGTGCCAGTTCCCCTCTAGCGGGAGGTCCGAATGAGCAGTTCTTC